The clone carrying this T cell receptor beta chain was observed at least ten times. The antigen is not known. This CDR3 has 14 residues. Germline V gene data show CDR1 as MNHNS and CDR2 as SASEGT. V lost 6 bases and J lost 5, with 16 bases in between. Time point reported: persistent/refractory GD, antithyroid drugs over 5 years with positive TRAb. Making the TCR library involved RNA that had been extracted from PBMCs. Graves' disease diagnosis followed American Thyroid Association guidelines. Building of the TCR beta libraries involved iRepertoire HTBI primers and Arm-PCR of CDR3 regions. TCRdb independently ran MiXCR on the multiplex PCR reads; one entry per CDR3 protein. In the table there are roughly 450,000 distinct CDR3 sequences, 20% to 30% of which are singletons. This sample was taken from a study of regulatory T cells in long-lasting Graves disease. Study-level points and caveats: The persistent group shared roughly 2,700 public clonotypes, more than the roughly 970 shared by new patients. The study examined only peripheral blood, not thyroid tissue. Newly diagnosed disease favored TRBV20-1 and TRBJ2-1 over persistent disease.

This clonotype was obtained from a female donor with Graves disease. The chain recombines TRBV6-1 with TRBJ1-2, with D maybe TRBD1 (5 bases). The starting material was peripheral blood mononuclear cells (PBMCs), obtained when the disease was refractory, from a patient treated with antithyroid drugs. CDR3 loop: CASSQRRGEYGYTF. In DNA form, the CDR3 reads TGTGCCAGCAGCCAGCGTAGAGGGGAGTATGGCTACACCTTC.